The TCR beta chain described here comes from a study of cytomegalovirus exposure and HLA in healthy donors. Trimming stripped 2 bases from V and 0 bases from J, with 7 bases between. The CDR3 covers 14 residues. Germline V gene sequence: CDR1 SGHTA, CDR2 FQGNSA. General study points: Some public TCRs appeared in many individuals, while most sequences were rare. Later on, an analysis showed TCR association rates differing by HLA locus, with DRB1 the most and HLA-C the fewest.

This clone appeared once. What it recognizes is unknown. A multiplex PCR was run with 60 Vbeta primers and 13 Jbeta primers. Profiling relied on immunoSEQ multiplex PCR, and the TCRdb table lists in-frame clones only, not all of them. The table shows roughly 180,000 clones, with 80% to 85% occurring only once. The chain joins TRBV7-2 to TRBJ1-1; D is uncertain. Sequences were obtained from PBMCs. The receptor was isolated from a man aged 25-45 years in good health and CMV-seronegative. The CDR3 loop is CASSLLGVNTEAFF. The CDR3 region has the DNA TGTGCCAGCAGCTTATTGGGAGTGAACACTGAAGCTTTCTTT.